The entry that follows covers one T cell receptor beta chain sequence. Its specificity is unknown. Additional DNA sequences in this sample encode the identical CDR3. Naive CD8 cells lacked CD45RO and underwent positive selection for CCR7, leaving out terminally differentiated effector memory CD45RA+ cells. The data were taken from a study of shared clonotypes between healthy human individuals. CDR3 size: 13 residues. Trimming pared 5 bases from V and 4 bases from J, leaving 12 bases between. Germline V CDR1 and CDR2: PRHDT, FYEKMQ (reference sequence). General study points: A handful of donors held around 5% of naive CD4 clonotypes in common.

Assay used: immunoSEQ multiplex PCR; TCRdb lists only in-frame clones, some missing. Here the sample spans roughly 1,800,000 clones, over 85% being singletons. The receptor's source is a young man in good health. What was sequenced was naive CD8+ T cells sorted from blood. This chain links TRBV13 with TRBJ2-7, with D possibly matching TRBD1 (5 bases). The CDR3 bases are TGTGCCAGCAGCCCGCCGACAGCTTACGAGCAGTACTTC. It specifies CASSPPTAYEQYF.